This TCR beta chain derives from a study of T cell repertoires in urothelial bladder cancer (dated by TCRdb to about 2019). Regarding the research as a whole: Of the approximately 12 resected lesions, three were clinical stage cT0, three were cTa, three were cT1, and three were cT2 or greater. The study compared clonality of the TCR repertoire in bladder tumors against clonality in benign bladder inflammation. About a dozen patients with bladder lesions undergoing transurethral resection were identified prospectively. Eleven to twelve resected bladder lesions, made up of urothelial carcinoma (UC+) and benign (UC-) specimens, were studied.

At transurethral resection, specimens of the bladder lesions were collected and then stored at -80C. DNA was isolated from bladder specimens obtained during transurethral resection. Summary of the overall study and its limitations: Carcinoma specimens had a median tumor infiltrating lymphocyte percentage of about 2%, while benign specimens had a median of around 13%. Urothelial carcinoma specimens had fewer T cells than benign specimens, with medians of about 5,400 and 25,000. In carcinoma specimens, one T-cell clone made up as much as 17% of infiltrating lymphocytes, versus 2% to 2.5% in benign specimens.

CDR1 and CDR2 (MGHRA, YSYEKL) derive from the germline V gene. Clipping removes 4 bases from V and 8 bases from J, with 15 as the unmatched junction base count. Measured from the cysteine to the phenylalanine, the CDR3 is 17 residues long. The retained sequence is limited to the CDR3, 51 bases, with the frame set at the first base. About this clone itself: Its antigen has not been determined. No quality values exist for individual bases; no much larger clone is one base distant.

The TCR beta chain CDR3 region was sequenced with the immunoSEQ assay. On the study's bioinformatics: For each specimen, T-cell fraction, clonal dominance and maximum TCR clone frequency were calculated. TCRdb re-hosts the immuneACCESS table, in-frame sequences only. Its copies lack some clones; in the studies checked, an unresolved V gene accounts for under half of them, and the cause for the rest is not known. That table is the source of V, J and clone size, and D and trimming were worked out from the DNA. This sample gives some 6,000 clones in total; 71% of them show up just once. The ten largest account for approximately 12% of the sample.

Sequenced material: tumor-infiltrating cells from bladder cancer. This clonotype originated in a human donor with urothelial carcinoma. The rearranged chain carries TRBV4-1 and TRBJ2-1; TRBD2 aligns with 9 central bases. CDR3 reads: CASSLNSGGPRNHEQFF. DNA sequence: TGCGCCAGCAGCCTGAATAGCGGGGGCCCCCGTAACCATGAGCAGTTCTTC.